Below are 28 T cell receptor beta chains sequenced from a single sample in a study of blood T cell repertoires in COVID-19. The data were produced by immunoSEQ multiplex PCR, yet TCRdb's version contains in-frame clones alone and is incomplete. This table holds around 95,000 clones, around four fifths found once. The sequencing sample was made of peripheral blood. Source of these receptors: a man between 65 and 85 years old with active or convalescent COVID-19.

The CDR3: CSASEGLAGDYEQYF. The CDR3 DNA reads as TGCAGTGCTAGTGAGGGTCTAGCGGGAGATTACGAGCAGTACTTC. The chain employs TRBV20-1 and TRBJ2-7, with 10 bases lining up with TRBD2. The junction had 9 bases not matched to a gene; V was cut back by 3 bases and J by 4 bases. The germline V gene has CDR1 DFQATT and CDR2 SNEGSKA (reference sequence). The CDR3 loop spans 15 amino acids.

The CDR3 here is CSFREPNYGYTF. CDR3 sequence (DNA): TGCAGCTTCCGGGAACCTAACTATGGCTACACCTTC. The gene calls are TRBV29-1 and TRBJ1-2; D is ambiguous. Between the trimmed V and J ends, which lost 8 bases and 0 bases, there was a span of 10 bases. The CDR3 runs 12 residues. Germline V gives CDR1 SQVTM, CDR2 ANQGSEA.

This clone was seen a handful of times. V usage is TRBV9 and J usage is TRBJ2-1; a weak D match, TRBD2 (5 bases). The germline CDR1 and CDR2 sequences are SGDLS and YYNGEE. This CDR3 region has 15 residues. Between the trimmed V and J ends, which lost 0 bases and 1 base, there was a span of 8 bases. Written as DNA, the CDR3 is TGTGCCAGCAGCGTAGGCGGGCCTTCCTACAATGAGCAGTTCTTC. Amino acid sequence: CASSVGGPSYNEQFF.

The CDR3 DNA reads as TGTGCCAGCAGTGAAGGCGGTCACAGGGCCGGGGAGCTGTTTTTT. This gives the protein CASSEGGHRAGELFF. V usage is TRBV6-1 and J usage is TRBJ2-2; tentatively, D is TRBD1 (6 bases). V was shortened by 1 base and J by 6 bases, with 12 bases between the two germline ends. The CDR3 has 15 residues. Per the germline V gene, CDR1 is MNHNS and CDR2 is SASEGT.

This sequence joins TRBV7-3 and TRBJ2-1, with 15 bases lining up with TRBD2. Germline V gene data show CDR1 as SGHTA and CDR2 as FQGTGA. This CDR3 is 14 amino acids long. With V trimmed by 8 bases and J by 10 bases, 6 bases remained unmatched. The CDR3 loop reads CASGLAGGSYEQFF. CDR3 in DNA: TGTGCCAGCGGACTAGCGGGGGGGTCCTACGAGCAGTTCTTC.

This clone was seen only once. The chain links TRBV30 to TRBJ2-7; unclear D gene. The ends were cut back, 5 bases at V and 3 bases at J, with 5 bases in the middle. Germline lookup yields CDR1 GTSNPN and CDR2 SVGIG (reference sequence). There are 10 residues in the CDR3. Written as DNA, the CDR3 is TGTGCCTGGGGTCACTACGAGCAGTACTTC. Amino acids: CAWGHYEQYF.

This sequence joins TRBV12-3 or TRBV12-4 and TRBJ1-5; D ambiguous. The CDR3 has 13 amino acids. The V end lost 2 bases, the J end lost 3 bases, and 5 bases lay between the germline ends. DNA of the CDR3: TGTGCCAGCAGTTTACGGGACAATCAGCCCCAGCATTTT. This sequence encodes CASSLRDNQPQHF.

This clone is labeled large. The chain recombines TRBV7-9 with TRBJ2-2, with D unclear. V was cut by 5 bases and J by 3 bases, with 10 bases left in between. Germline values: CDR1 SEHNR, CDR2 FQNEAQ (reference sequence). The CDR3 totals 14 residues. The CDR3 region is CASSHGWDTGELFF. The CDR3, as DNA: TGTGCCAGCAGCCACGGGTGGGACACCGGGGAGCTGTTTTTT.

A few counts support this clone. The V and J genes are TRBV24-1 and TRBJ2-3, with 8 nucleotides matching TRBD2. V gave up 6 bases and J gave up 4 bases; unmatched junction bases: 5. Looked up from germline, CDR1 is KGHDR and CDR2 is SFDVKD. The CDR3 has 14 amino acids. The CDR3 reads CATSWAGGPDTQYF. The DNA of the CDR3 is TGTGCCACCAGTTGGGCGGGAGGCCCAGATACGCAGTATTTT.

The chain combines TRBV19 with TRBJ1-5; D gene unclear. The CDR3 has 12 residues. Germline CDR1 and CDR2: LNHDA and SQIVND (reference sequence). Trimming removed 0 bases from V and 9 bases from J, with 6 bases in between. Here the CDR3 reads CASSIEAGPQHF. CDR3 DNA: TGTGCCAGTAGTATAGAAGCCGGGCCCCAGCATTTT.

The genes are TRBV9 and TRBJ2-3; perhaps TRBD1 as D (6 bases). CDR3 size: 14 residues. Trimming removed 3 bases from V and 3 bases from J, with 11 bases in between. CDR1 and CDR2 from the germline V gene are SGDLS and YYNGEE. This chain's CDR3 is CASSAGRGTDTQYF. The CDR3 DNA sequence: TGTGCCAGCAGCGCGGGCAGGGGTACAGATACGCAGTATTTT.

The J gene is TRBJ1-6, the V gene TRBV19, with 8 bases identical to TRBD1. Germline V lookup: CDR1 LNHDA, CDR2 SQIVND (reference sequence). V shed 10 bases and J 7 bases; nucleotides not matched to a gene: 6. This CDR3 comprises 13 residues. The CDR3 nucleotides are TGTGCCACCACAGGGGGTTGGAATTCACCCCTCCACTTT. This gives the protein CATTGGWNSPLHF.

This clone was counted a few times. This rearrangement joins TRBV9 to TRBJ1-1, with a possible D match to TRBD1 (5 bases). Germline loops: CDR1 SGDLS, CDR2 YYNGEE. This CDR3 has 16 amino acids. Trimming pared 4 bases from V and 4 bases from J, leaving 20 bases between. The CDR3 DNA reads as TGTGCCAGCAGCCCAAGGGACGGCCAGCGGGGCACTGAAGCTTTCTTT. Protein sequence: CASSPRDGQRGTEAFF.

This chain connects TRBV11-2 to TRBJ1-5; no definite D call. This CDR3 comprises 14 residues. V lost 0 bases and J 7 bases, leaving 10 bases between the germline ends. Germline V lookup: CDR1 SGHAT, CDR2 FQNNGV. The CDR3 nucleotides read TGTGCCAGCAGCTTAGAGCCGACTGGCCAGCCCCAGCATTTT. Translation gives CASSLEPTGQPQHF.

The V and J genes are TRBV14 and TRBJ1-4, with 7 bases fitting TRBD1. The V and J ends lost 4 bases and 5 bases, in that order; junction bases with no gene match: 10. CDR1 SGHDN and CDR2 FVKESK come from the germline V gene. This CDR3 spans 16 amino acids. The CDR3 coding sequence is TGTGCCAGCAGCCTGAATTGGGGACAGCCCAATGAAAAACTGTTTTTT. The encoded protein is CASSLNWGQPNEKLFF.

This clone was observed a handful of times. The rearrangement uses TRBV21-1 and TRBJ2-2; the table's D call, TRBD2, has no DNA check behind it. TRBV21-1 is listed as a pseudogene. The CDR3 runs to 16 residues. CDR3: CASSKGKTSGSGELFF. The CDR3 DNA reads as TGTGCCAGCAGCAAGGGGAAAACCAGCGGTAGCGGGGAGCTGTTTTTT.

The chain joins TRBV6-2 or TRBV6-3 to TRBJ1-5; no definite D call. V lost 2 bases to trimming and J lost 1 base, with 12 bases between them. The germline gives CDR1 MNHEY, CDR2 SVGEGT. The CDR3 is made up of 16 amino acids. Here the CDR3 reads CASSYSPGLSNQPQHF. DNA of the CDR3: TGTGCCAGCAGTTACAGTCCGGGGTTAAGCAATCAGCCCCAGCATTTT.

V and J are TRBV3-1 (or the pseudogene TRBV3-2) and TRBJ1-2, with D uncertain. CDR3 size: 15 residues. Per germline, CDR1 LGHDT and CDR2 YNNKEL (reference sequence). Trimming shortened V by 4 bases and J by 4 bases, and 16 bases separated the two germline ends. CDR3 nucleotide sequence: TGTGCCAGCAGCCTTCTACAGTCGGGAAGCTATGGCTACACCTTC. Amino acid sequence: CASSLLQSGSYGYTF.

The chain's CDR3 is CASTSGGYTEAFF. The CDR3 DNA sequence: TGCGCCAGCACCTCAGGAGGATACACTGAAGCTTTCTTT. The chain is built from TRBV5-1 and TRBJ1-1; D is uncertain. In germline, CDR1 is SGHRS, CDR2 YFSETQ. Trimming took off 6 bases at V and 3 bases at J, with 12 bases between the two ends. The CDR3 covers 13 residues.

The chain joins TRBV18 to TRBJ2-1; 8 bases agree with TRBD1. The CDR3 has 14 residues. Losses at the gene ends were 3 bases for V and 8 bases for J; bases not matched to a gene: 6. Germline lookup yields CDR1 KGHSH and CDR2 LQKENI. The CDR3 loop reads CASSPPAGGDEQFF. The CDR3 region has the DNA TGTGCCAGCTCACCCCCCGCAGGGGGCGATGAGCAGTTCTTC.

The rearrangement joins TRBV6-2 or TRBV6-3 to TRBJ2-1, with 11 bases aligning to TRBD2. Germline CDR1 and CDR2: MNHEY and SVGEGT. CDR3 length equals 18 residues. The V segment lost 6 bases and the J segment 0 bases; nucleotides outside the gene matches: 10. CDR3 in DNA: TGTGCCAGCAGCCTGGTAAGACTAGCGGGACACTCCTACAATGAGCAGTTCTTC. Encoded protein: CASSLVRLAGHSYNEQFF.

V is TRBV9 and J is TRBJ2-3, with 16 bases identical to TRBD2. The V gene end was trimmed by 3 bases and the J gene end by 0 bases; junction bases not matched to a gene: 4. CDR3 length: 18 amino acids. The germline CDR1 and CDR2 sequences are SGDLS and YYNGEE. In DNA form, the CDR3 reads TGTGCCAGCAGCGCGGGACTAGCGGGGGGGCTTAGCACAGATACGCAGTATTTT. Translated: CASSAGLAGGLSTDTQYF.

The table lists this clone with a few counts. The rearrangement uses TRBV5-4 and TRBJ2-2, with 8 bases matching TRBD2. This CDR3 is 17 amino acids long. V lost 6 bases and J lost 8; bases outside the gene matches: 18. CDR1 is SGHNT, CDR2 YYREEE, per germline (reference sequence). The CDR3 nucleotides are TGTGCCAGCACCCAGATCCCAGCGGGAGTAGGTTCGGGGGAGCTGTTTTTT. Its translation is CASTQIPAGVGSGELFF.

The rearrangement joins TRBV6-5 to TRBJ2-1, with D possibly TRBD1 on 6 matching bases. V was shortened by 5 bases and J by 5 bases, with 13 bases between the two germline ends. The CDR3 is 14 amino acids. The germline V gene has CDR1 MNHEY and CDR2 SVGAGI. CDR3 sequence (DNA): TGTGCCAGCAGTCATCACAGACAGGACAATGAGCAGTTCTTC. Translated, it gives CASSHHRQDNEQFF.

The chain is built from TRBV20-1 and TRBJ2-7; D is undetermined. Germline loops: CDR1 DFQATT, CDR2 SNEGSKA (reference sequence). There are 11 residues in the CDR3. Trimming left V 6 bases short and J 0 bases short, with 6 bases between. CDR3 DNA sequence: TGCAGTGCGGGCCGCTCCTACGAGCAGTACTTC. Translating gives CSAGRSYEQYF.

The CDR3 spells CASSSKPGGTDTQYF. The CDR3 DNA sequence: TGTGCCAGCAGCTCCAAGCCGGGTGGCACAGATACGCAGTATTTT. The V and J genes are TRBV7-9 and TRBJ2-3; no clear D. The CDR3 extends over 15 amino acids. The germline CDR1 and CDR2 sequences are SEHNR and FQNEAQ (reference sequence). Trimming left V 4 bases short and J 1 base short, with 12 bases between.

CDR3 sequence (DNA): TGTGCCAGCAGCATGGGGGACAGGGAAAGCAATCAGCCCCAGCATTTT. As protein: CASSMGDRESNQPQHF. The genes are TRBV7-9 and TRBJ1-5; 9 bases line up with TRBD1. Trimming took 5 bases from V and 1 from J; bases not matched to a gene: 6. The CDR3 extends over 16 amino acids. The germline V gene has CDR1 SEHNR and CDR2 FQNEAQ (reference sequence).

V is TRBV29-1 and J is TRBJ1-1, with 10 nucleotides matching TRBD1. J gave up 4 bases and V 6 bases, and 11 bases lay outside the gene matches. The length of the CDR3 is 15 residues. Germline V gene lookup returns CDR1 SQVTM and CDR2 ANQGSEA. The CDR3 here is CSVYQADRGITEAFF. DNA for the CDR3: TGCAGCGTCTATCAGGCGGACAGGGGGATCACTGAAGCTTTCTTT.